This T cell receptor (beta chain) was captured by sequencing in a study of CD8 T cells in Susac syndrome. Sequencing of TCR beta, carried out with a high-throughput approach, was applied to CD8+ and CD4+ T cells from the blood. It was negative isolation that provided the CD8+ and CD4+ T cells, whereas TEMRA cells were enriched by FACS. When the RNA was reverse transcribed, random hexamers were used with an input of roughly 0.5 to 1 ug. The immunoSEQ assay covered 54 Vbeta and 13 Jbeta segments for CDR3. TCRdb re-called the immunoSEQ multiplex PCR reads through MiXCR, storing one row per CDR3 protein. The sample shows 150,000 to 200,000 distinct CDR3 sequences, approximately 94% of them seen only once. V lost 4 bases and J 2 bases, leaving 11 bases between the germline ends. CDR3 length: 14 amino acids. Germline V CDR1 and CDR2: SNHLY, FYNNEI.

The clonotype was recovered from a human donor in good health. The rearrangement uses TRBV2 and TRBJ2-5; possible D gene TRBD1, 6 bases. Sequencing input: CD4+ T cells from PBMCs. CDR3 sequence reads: CASSGGQLQETQYF. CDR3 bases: TGTGCCAGCAGTGGAGGACAGCTGCAAGAGACCCAGTACTTC.